The present T cell receptor (beta chain) was sequenced within a study of T-cell memory formation after mild COVID-19. Points from the study as a whole: The main location of contracting CD4+ clones was CM and EM, and that of contracting CD8+ clones was EMRA.

TCRdb ran MiXCR on the 5' RACE reads and lists one entry per CDR3 protein. The sample shows fewer than 75,000 distinct CDR3 sequences, 10% to 15% of them seen only once. This clonotype is medium-sized within its sample. Antigen unknown. After removal of 1 base from V and 5 bases from J, the junction contained 4 bases not matched to a gene. The germline CDR1 and CDR2 sequences are SGHKS and YYEKEE (reference sequence). The CDR3 is 15 residues long. This clonotype was sampled from a man younger than 35 who had mild COVID-19 (a few samples of this study predate the infection). Cell type and time point are not known. Sequenced material: PBMCs or a T cell subset sorted from them (not recorded which). The rearrangement links TRBV5-5 to TRBJ2-5, with TRBD2 matching 11 bases. The CDR3 protein is CASSLFSGGAETQYF. Here the CDR3 DNA reads TGTGCCAGCAGCTTGTTTAGCGGGGGGGCCGAGACCCAGTACTTC.